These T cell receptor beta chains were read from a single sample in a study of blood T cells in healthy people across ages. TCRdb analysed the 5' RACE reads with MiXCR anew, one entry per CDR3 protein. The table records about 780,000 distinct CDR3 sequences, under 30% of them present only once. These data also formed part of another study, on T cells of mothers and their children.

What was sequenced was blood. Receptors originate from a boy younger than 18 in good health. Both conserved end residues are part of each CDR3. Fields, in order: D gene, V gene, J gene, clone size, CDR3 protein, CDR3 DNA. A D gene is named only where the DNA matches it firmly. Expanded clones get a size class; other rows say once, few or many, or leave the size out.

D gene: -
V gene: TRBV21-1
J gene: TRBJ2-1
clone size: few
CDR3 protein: CASTKGLAFYNEQFF
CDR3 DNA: TGTGCCAGCACCAAAGGACTAGCATTCTACAATGAGCAGTTCTTC

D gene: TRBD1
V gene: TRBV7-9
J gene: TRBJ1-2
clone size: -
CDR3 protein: CASSQGQGAPRYGYTF
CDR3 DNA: TGTGCCAGCAGCCAGGGACAGGGGGCGCCCCGGTATGGCTACACCTTC

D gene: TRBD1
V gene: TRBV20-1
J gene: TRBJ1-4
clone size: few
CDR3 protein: CSARDRGLEKLFF
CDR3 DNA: TGCAGTGCTCGTGACAGGGGGCTGGAAAAACTGTTTTTT

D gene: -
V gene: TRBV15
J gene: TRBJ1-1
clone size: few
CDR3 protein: CATSRDVGPEAFF
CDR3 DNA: TGTGCCACCAGCAGAGATGTCGGGCCTGAAGCTTTCTTT

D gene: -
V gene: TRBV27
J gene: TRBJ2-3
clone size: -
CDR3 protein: CASSFRSVSSTDTQYF
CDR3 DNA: TGTGCCAGCAGTTTTCGTTCGGTGTCTAGCACAGATACGCAGTATTTT

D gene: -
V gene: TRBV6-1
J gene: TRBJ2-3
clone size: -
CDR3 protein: CASSVRSTDTQYF
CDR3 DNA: TGTGCCAGCAGTGTAAGGAGCACAGATACGCAGTATTTT

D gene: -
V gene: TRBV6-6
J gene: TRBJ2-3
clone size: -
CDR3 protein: CASSFGSSTDTQYF
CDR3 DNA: TGTGCCAGCAGTTTCGGATCTAGCACAGATACGCAGTATTTT

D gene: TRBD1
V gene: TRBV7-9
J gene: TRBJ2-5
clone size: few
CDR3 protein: CASSNRDRGYQETQYF
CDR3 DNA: TGTGCCAGCAGCAACCGGGACAGGGGCTACCAAGAGACCCAGTACTTC

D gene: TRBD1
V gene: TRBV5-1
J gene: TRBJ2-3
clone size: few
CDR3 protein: CASSLDVRTGRGDTQYF
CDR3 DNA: TGCGCCAGCAGCTTGGACGTGCGGACAGGGCGGGGAGATACGCAGTATTTT

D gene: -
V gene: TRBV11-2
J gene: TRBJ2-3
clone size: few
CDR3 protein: CASSFSRIFTDTQYF
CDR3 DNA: TGTGCCAGCAGCTTCTCGAGAATCTTCACAGATACGCAGTATTTT

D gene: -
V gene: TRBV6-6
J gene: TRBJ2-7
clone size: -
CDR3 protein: CASSYSGGTHEQYF
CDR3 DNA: TGTGCCAGCAGTTACTCGGGCGGAACCCACGAGCAGTACTTC

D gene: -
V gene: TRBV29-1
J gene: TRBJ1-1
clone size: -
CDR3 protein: CSVAVMNTEAFF
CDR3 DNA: TGCAGCGTTGCCGTCATGAACACTGAAGCTTTCTTT

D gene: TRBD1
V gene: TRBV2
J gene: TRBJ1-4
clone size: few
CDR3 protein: CASSSRGQGEKLFF
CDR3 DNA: TGTGCCAGCAGTTCCAGGGGGCAGGGTGAAAAACTGTTTTTT

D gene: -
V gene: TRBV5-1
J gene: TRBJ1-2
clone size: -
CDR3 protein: CASSLAGASYGYTF
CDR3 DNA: TGCGCCAGCAGCTTGGCCGGGGCATCTTATGGCTACACCTTC

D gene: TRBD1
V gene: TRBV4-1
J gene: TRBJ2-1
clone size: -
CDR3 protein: CASSQDPTGRSYNEQFF
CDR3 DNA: TGCGCCAGCAGCCAAGACCCGACAGGGCGGTCCTACAATGAGCAGTTCTTC

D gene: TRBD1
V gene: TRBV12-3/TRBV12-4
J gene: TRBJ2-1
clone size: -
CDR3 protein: CASRGTGGAHEQFF
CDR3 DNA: TGTGCCAGCAGAGGGACAGGGGGCGCACATGAGCAGTTCTTC

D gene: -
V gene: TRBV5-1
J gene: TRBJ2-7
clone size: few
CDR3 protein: CASSLRYPSSYEQYF
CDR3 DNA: TGCGCCAGCAGCTTGCGCTATCCCAGCTCCTACGAGCAGTACTTC

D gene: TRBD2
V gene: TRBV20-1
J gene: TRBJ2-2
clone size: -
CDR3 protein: CSARDPTSGFTGELFF
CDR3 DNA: TGCAGTGCTAGAGATCCGACTAGCGGTTTCACCGGGGAGCTGTTTTTT

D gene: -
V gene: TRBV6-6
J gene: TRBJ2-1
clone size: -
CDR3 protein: CASSYPDNEQFF
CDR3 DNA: TGTGCCAGCAGTTACCCCGACAATGAGCAGTTCTTC

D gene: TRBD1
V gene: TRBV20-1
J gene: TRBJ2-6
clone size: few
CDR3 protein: CSASIQGVAGANVLTF
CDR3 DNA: TGCAGTGCTAGTATACAGGGGGTCGCTGGGGCCAACGTCCTGACTTTC

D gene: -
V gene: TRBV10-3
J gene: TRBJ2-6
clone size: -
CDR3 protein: CATQGSGSGANVLTF
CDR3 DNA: TGTGCCACTCAGGGATCCGGCTCTGGGGCCAACGTCCTGACTTTC

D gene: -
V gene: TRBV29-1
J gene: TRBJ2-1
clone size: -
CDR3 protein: CSVVGLDSYNEQFF
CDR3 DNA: TGCAGCGTGGTGGGACTGGACTCCTACAATGAGCAGTTCTTC

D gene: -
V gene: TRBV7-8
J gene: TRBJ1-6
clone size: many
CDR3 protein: CASSLTGQTNSPLHF
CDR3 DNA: TGTGCCAGCAGCTTAACGGGGCAAACCAATTCACCCCTCCACTTT

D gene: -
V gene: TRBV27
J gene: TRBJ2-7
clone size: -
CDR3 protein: CASSLLRGNEQYF
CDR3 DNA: TGTGCCAGCAGTTTATTGAGGGGAAATGAGCAGTACTTC

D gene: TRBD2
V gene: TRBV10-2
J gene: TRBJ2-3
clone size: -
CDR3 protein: CASSPGLAYDTQYF
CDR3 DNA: TGCGCCAGCAGTCCGGGACTAGCATATGATACGCAGTATTTT

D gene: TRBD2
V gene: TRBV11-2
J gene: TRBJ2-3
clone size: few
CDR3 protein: CASSLEWALAGTSDTQYF
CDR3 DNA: TGTGCCAGCAGCTTAGAGTGGGCACTAGCGGGGACGTCAGATACGCAGTATTTT

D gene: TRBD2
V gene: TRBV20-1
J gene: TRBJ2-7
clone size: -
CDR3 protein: CSARDRGGNYEQYF
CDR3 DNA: TGCAGTGCTAGAGATCGCGGGGGGAATTACGAGCAGTACTTC

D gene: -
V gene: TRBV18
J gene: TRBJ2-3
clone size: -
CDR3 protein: CASSPQDRADTQYF
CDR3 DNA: TGTGCCAGCTCACCTCAGGACCGGGCAGATACGCAGTATTTT

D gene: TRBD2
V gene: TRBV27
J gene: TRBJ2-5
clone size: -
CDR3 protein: CASSPDKRGGLETQYF
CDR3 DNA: TGTGCCAGCTCCCCTGATAAGCGGGGGGGCTTGGAGACCCAGTACTTC

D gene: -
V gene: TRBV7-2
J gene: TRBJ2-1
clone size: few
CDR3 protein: CASSAFNNEQFF
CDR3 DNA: TGTGCCAGCAGCGCGTTTAACAATGAGCAGTTCTTC

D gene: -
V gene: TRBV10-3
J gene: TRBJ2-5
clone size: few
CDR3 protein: CAISERTGQETQYF
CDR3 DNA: TGTGCCATCAGTGAACGTACGGGGCAAGAGACCCAGTACTTC

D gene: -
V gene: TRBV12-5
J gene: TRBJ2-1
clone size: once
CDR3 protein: CASGLSPWPPRVESYNEQFF
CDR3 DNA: TGTGCTAGTGGTTTGTCCCCTTGGCCCCCCCGAGTCGAGTCCTACAATGAGCAGTTCTTC

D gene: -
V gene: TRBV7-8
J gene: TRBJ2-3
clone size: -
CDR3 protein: CASSLGRGYTDTQYF
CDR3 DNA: TGTGCCAGCAGCTTAGGGAGGGGTTACACAGATACGCAGTATTTT

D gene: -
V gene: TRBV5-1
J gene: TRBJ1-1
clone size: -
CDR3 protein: CASGRSLNTEAFF
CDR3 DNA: TGCGCCAGCGGGAGGAGTTTGAACACTGAAGCTTTCTTT

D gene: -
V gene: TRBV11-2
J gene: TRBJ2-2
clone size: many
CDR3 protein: CASRLAGASTGELFF
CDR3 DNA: TGTGCCAGCAGGTTGGCGGGGGCGAGCACCGGGGAGCTGTTTTTT

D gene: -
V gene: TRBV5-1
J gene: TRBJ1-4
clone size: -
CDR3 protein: CASSLTGAQELFF
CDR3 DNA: TGCGCCAGCAGCTTGACTGGTGCCCAGGAACTGTTTTTT

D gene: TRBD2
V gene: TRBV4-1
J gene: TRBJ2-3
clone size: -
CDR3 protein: CASSQVAGADTDTQYF
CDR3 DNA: TGCGCCAGCAGCCAAGTAGCGGGGGCCGACACAGATACGCAGTATTTT

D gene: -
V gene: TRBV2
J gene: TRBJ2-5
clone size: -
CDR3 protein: CASSDVAAQVTQYF
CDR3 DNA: TGTGCCAGCAGTGATGTAGCGGCCCAAGTGACCCAGTACTTC

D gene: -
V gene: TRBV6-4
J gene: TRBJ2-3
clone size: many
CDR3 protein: CASSPEGGGTDTQYF
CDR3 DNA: TGTGCCAGCAGCCCAGAAGGCGGGGGCACAGATACGCAGTATTTT

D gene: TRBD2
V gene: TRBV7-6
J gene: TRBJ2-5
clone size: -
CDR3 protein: CASSLGDLAGAQETQYF
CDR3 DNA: TGTGCCAGCAGCTTAGGGGATCTAGCGGGGGCCCAAGAGACCCAGTACTTC

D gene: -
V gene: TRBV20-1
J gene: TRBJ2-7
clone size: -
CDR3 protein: CSARRAGQPYEQYF
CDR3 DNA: TGCAGTGCTAGACGAGCGGGACAGCCTTACGAGCAGTACTTC

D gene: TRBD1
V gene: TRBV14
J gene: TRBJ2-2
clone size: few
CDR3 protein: CASSQGGQGLAGELFF
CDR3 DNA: TGTGCCAGCAGCCAAGGAGGACAGGGGTTAGCGGGGGAGCTGTTTTTT

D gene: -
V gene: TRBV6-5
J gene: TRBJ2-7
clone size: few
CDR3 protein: CASPPAPMGYEQYF
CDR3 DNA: TGTGCCAGCCCCCCGGCCCCCATGGGGTACGAGCAGTACTTC

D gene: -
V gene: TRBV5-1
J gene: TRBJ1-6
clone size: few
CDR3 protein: CASSNGDNSPLHF
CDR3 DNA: TGCGCCAGCAGCAACGGAGATAATTCACCCCTCCACTTT

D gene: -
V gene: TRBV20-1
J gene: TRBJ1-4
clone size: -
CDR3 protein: CSASFRPIKGEKLFF
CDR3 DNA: TGCAGTGCTAGTTTCAGGCCCATAAAGGGTGAAAAACTGTTTTTT

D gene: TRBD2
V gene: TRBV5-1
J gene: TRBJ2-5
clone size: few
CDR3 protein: CASSLPSGGVKETQYF
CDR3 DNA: TGCGCCAGCAGTCTCCCCAGCGGGGGGGTCAAAGAGACCCAGTACTTC

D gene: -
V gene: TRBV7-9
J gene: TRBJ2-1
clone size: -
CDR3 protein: CASSFARGDEQFF
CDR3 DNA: TGTGCCAGCAGCTTTGCCAGGGGGGATGAGCAGTTCTTC

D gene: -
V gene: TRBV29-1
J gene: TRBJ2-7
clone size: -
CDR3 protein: CSVEDHRGHLGEQYF
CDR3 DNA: TGCAGCGTTGAAGATCACCGGGGCCACCTTGGCGAGCAGTACTTC

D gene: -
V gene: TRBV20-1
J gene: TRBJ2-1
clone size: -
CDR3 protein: CSALKAAGSYNEQFF
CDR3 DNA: TGCAGTGCTCTGAAGGCGGCGGGGTCATACAATGAGCAGTTCTTC

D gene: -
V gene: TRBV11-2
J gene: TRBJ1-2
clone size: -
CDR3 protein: CASSPPGTPFYGYTF
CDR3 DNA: TGTGCCAGCAGCCCTCCCGGGACACCCTTTTATGGCTACACCTTC

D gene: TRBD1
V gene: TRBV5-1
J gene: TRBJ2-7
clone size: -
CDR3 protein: CASSTGQPYEQYF
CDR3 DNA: TGCGCCAGCAGCACGGGACAGCCCTACGAGCAGTACTTC

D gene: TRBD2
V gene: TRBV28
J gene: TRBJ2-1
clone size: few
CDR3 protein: CASTPSGGFYNEQFF
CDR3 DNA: TGTGCCAGCACCCCAAGCGGGGGGTTCTACAATGAGCAGTTCTTC

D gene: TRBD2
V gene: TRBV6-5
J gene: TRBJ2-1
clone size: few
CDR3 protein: CASSSFEGGYNEQFF
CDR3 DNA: TGTGCCAGCAGTTCCTTCGAGGGAGGGTACAATGAGCAGTTCTTC